This passage covers 2 T cell receptor beta chains from one sample sequenced in a study of shared clonotypes between healthy human individuals. Naive CD8 isolation took CD45RO-negative cells positively selected for CCR7 and excluded terminally differentiated effector memory CD45RA+ cells. TCRdb's table, derived via immunoSEQ multiplex PCR, lists solely in-frame clones and lacks some. The data hold around 1.9 million clones, with 85% to 95% observed a single time. The sample taken for sequencing was naive CD8+ T cells from PBMCs. All receptors come from a man between 18 and 35 years old in good health. Some clones in this sample may be carry-over from other donors' samples.

V is TRBV28 and J is TRBJ2-1; no clear D gene. The CDR3 covers 18 residues. Germline V gives CDR1 MDHEN, CDR2 SYDVKM. V lost 4 bases and J lost 0, with 19 bases in between. CDR3: CASSSHRLLNPSYNEQFF. The CDR3, as DNA: TGTGCCAGCAGTTCCCACCGACTCTTAAATCCCTCCTACAATGAGCAGTTCTTC. Looking up the rest from reference TRBV28 and TRBJ2-1 gives the full variable domain: DVKVTQSSRYLVKRTGEKVFLECVQDMDHENMFWYRQDPGLGLRLIYFSYDVKMKEKGDIPEGYSVSREKKERFSLILESASTNQTSMYLCASSSHRLLNPSYNEQFFGPGTRLTVL.

About this clone: Other DNA sequences within the sample encode an identical CDR3. The chain is built from TRBV18 and TRBJ2-7; D uncertain. The germline V gene has CDR1 KGHSH and CDR2 LQKENI. This CDR3 spans 13 amino acids. Between the trimmed V and J ends, which lost 3 bases and 0 bases, there was a span of 6 bases. The CDR3 nucleotides read TGTGCCAGCTCACCCCCAGACTCCTACGAGCAGTACTTC. Protein: CASSPPDSYEQYF. Full variable domain (outside the CDR3, taken from reference TRBV18 and TRBJ2-7): NAGVMQNPRHLVRRRGQEARLRCSPMKGHSHVYWYRQLPEEGLKFMVYLQKENIIDESGMPKERFSAEFPKEGPSILRIQQVVRGDSAAYFCASSPPDSYEQYFGPGTRLTVT.